One sample yielded the 8 T cell receptor beta chains listed below, sequenced in a study of blood T cells in healthy people across ages. Combining a sample-barcoded 5' primer with a J-beta primer mix, a second PCR ran for about 6 to 12 cycles. TCRdb used MiXCR to reprocess the 5' RACE reads, holding one entry per CDR3 protein. The sample carries around 870,000 distinct CDR3 sequences, 29% recorded once. Sequenced material: blood. Receptors originate from an elderly woman in good health.

The chain links TRBV29-1 to TRBJ2-7; TRBD1 is a possible D gene (5 bases). Deletions cut 5 bases from V and 10 bases from J, with 21 bases between. Germline V lookup: CDR1 SQVTM, CDR2 ANQGSEA. The CDR3 length is 13 residues. CDR3 sequence (DNA): TGCAGCGTTACCAGTCAGGGAATAAGGGCCCAGTACTTC. Its translation is CSVTSQGIRAQYF.

This clonotype was recorded many times. The genes are TRBV9 and TRBJ2-7; 9 nucleotides match TRBD1. CDR3 length: 15 amino acids. Germline V gives CDR1 SGDLS, CDR2 YYNGEE. The V segment lost 3 bases and the J segment 4 bases; nucleotides outside the gene matches: 8. CDR3 sequence: CASSAGQGSVYEQYF. The CDR3 DNA follows: TGTGCCAGCAGCGCAGGACAGGGGTCTGTGTACGAGCAGTACTTC.

The rearrangement uses TRBV6-6 and TRBJ2-3; 7 nucleotides line up with TRBD2. CDR3 length: 16 amino acids. V lost 2 bases to trimming and J lost 1 base; unmatched junction nucleotides: 6. The germline V gene encodes CDR1 MNHNY and CDR2 SVGAGI (reference sequence). The chain's CDR3 is CASSYGAGVGTDTQYF. The CDR3 DNA follows: TGTGCCAGCAGTTACGGGGCGGGGGTGGGCACAGATACGCAGTATTTT.

J is TRBJ2-1 and V is TRBV7-2; 8 nucleotides align to TRBD2. J lost 8 bases, V lost 6 bases, and 9 bases had no gene match. The CDR3 length is 14 residues. Germline V gene sequence: CDR1 SGHTA, CDR2 FQGNSA. The CDR3 DNA is TGTGCCAGCAGTGGGACTAGAGGAAGCGATGAGCAGTTCTTC. Protein sequence: CASSGTRGSDEQFF.

In this sample, this clonotype turned up a few times. This rearrangement joins TRBV24-1 to TRBJ2-7, with 8 bases matching TRBD2. V trimming: 3 bases; J trimming: 7 bases; junction bases outside the gene matches: 10. From germline, CDR1 is KGHDR and CDR2 SFDVKD. The CDR3 spans 15 residues. The CDR3 loop is CATSDGPAGAWEQYF. The CDR3 DNA follows: TGTGCCACCAGTGATGGGCCAGCGGGGGCGTGGGAGCAGTACTTC.

This clonotype occurred a few times. The gene calls are TRBV4-3 and TRBJ1-1; 7 positions match TRBD1. CDR3 size: 14 residues. Germline-derived CDR1 and CDR2 are LGHNA and YSLEER. Trimming took 0 bases from V and 5 from J; bases not matched to a gene: 3. The CDR3 loop reads CASSQEQGRTEAFF. In DNA, the CDR3 is TGCGCCAGCAGCCAAGAACAGGGGAGGACTGAAGCTTTCTTT.

About this clonotype: This clone may be a read error of a much larger clone one base away. This chain links TRBV7-2 with TRBJ1-6; TRBD1 agrees at 7 bases. The CDR3 length is 13 residues. In germline, CDR1 is SGHTA, CDR2 FQGNSA. The CDR3 DNA sequence: TGTGCCGGCAGTTCGACAGGGAATTCACCCCTCCACTTT. It yields the protein CAGSSTGNSPLHF.

The gene calls are TRBV5-1 and TRBJ2-7; 7 bases line up with TRBD1. Trimming cost V 0 bases and J 7 bases; bases outside gene matches: 7. Germline CDR1 reads SGHRS; CDR2 reads YFSETQ. This CDR3 comprises 14 residues. The CDR3: CASSLGDRAWEQYF. In DNA form, the CDR3 reads TGCGCCAGCAGCTTGGGGGACAGAGCTTGGGAGCAGTACTTC.